This T cell receptor beta chain was profiled in a study of OX40 agonist ivuxolimab in advanced cancers. The repertoire was sequenced with immunoSEQ multiplex PCR; TCRdb's copy has only in-frame clones and lacks some. The sample consists of 14,000 to 15,000 clones, about 90% of them appearing once. The CDR3 is made up of 15 amino acids. CDR1 is MDHEN, CDR2 SYDVKM, per germline. V was clipped by 5 bases and J by 4 bases; unmatched bases: 7. The TCR comes from an adult with an advanced solid tumor such as melanoma, head and neck, liver or kidney cancer. The V call is TRBV28, the J call TRBJ2-1, with 8 bases identical to TRBD2. Sequences were derived from CD4+ or CD8+ T cells sorted from blood, sampled in a trial of the OX40 agonist ivuxolimab. The CDR3, as DNA: TGTGCCAGCAGTCCCAGGCGGGAGGTATACAATGAGCAGTTCTTC. This encodes CASSPRREVYNEQFF.